This TCR beta chain was sequenced during a study of liver allograft versus peripheral blood T cells. Study-level information: Recipients' peripheral blood served as the comparator for T cell receptor repertoires in transplanted livers.

Findings and caveats of the study: The authors reported that T cell receptor repertoires inside liver allografts differed from those in peripheral blood.

The germline V gene has CDR1 MNHNY and CDR2 SVGAGI (reference sequence). The CDR3 has 14 residues. V lost 7 bases and J lost 8; bases outside the gene matches: 8. This clonotype was counted at least ten times. What it recognizes is unknown. MiXCR, run by TCRdb on the reads, gives a single entry per CDR3 protein. The sample carries roughly 14,000 distinct CDR3 sequences, around 20% recorded once. This TCR was sampled from a human patient who had a liver transplant. Some T cells may be supplied by the graft donor. The rearrangement links TRBV6-6 to TRBJ1-4, with TRBD1 identical over 9 bases. The DNA for the CDR3 is TGTGCCAGCACCGGGACAGGGTGGGGCGAAAAACTGTTTTTT. As protein: CASTGTGWGEKLFF.